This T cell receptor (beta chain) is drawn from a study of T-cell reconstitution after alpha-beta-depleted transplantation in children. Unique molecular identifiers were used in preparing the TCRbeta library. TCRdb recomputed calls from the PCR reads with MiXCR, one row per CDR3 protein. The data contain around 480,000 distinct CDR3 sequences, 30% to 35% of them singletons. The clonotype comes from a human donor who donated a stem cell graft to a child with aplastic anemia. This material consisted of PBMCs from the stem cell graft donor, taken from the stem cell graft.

The DNA for the CDR3 is TGTGCCAGCAGCCAAGATGGACTAGCGGGTCCGGATACGCAGTATTTT. This translates into CASSQDGLAGPDTQYF. V and J are TRBV14 and TRBJ2-3; 11 nucleotides line up with TRBD2. The CDR3 sequence is 16 residues long. V shed 0 bases and J 6 bases; nucleotides not matched to a gene: 5. Germline values: CDR1 SGHDN, CDR2 FVKESK.